The 19 T cell receptor beta chains presented below share a single source sample, sequenced in a study of T-cell reconstitution after alpha-beta-depleted transplantation in children. Unique molecular identifiers were incorporated during preparation of the TCRbeta library. TCRdb re-called the PCR reads through MiXCR, storing one row per CDR3 protein. The sample carries fewer than 350,000 distinct CDR3 sequences, around 10% recorded once. Specimen: peripheral blood, collected 180 days after TCRalphabeta/CD19-depleted stem cell transplant. The source is a male patient aged 2 to 9 who had a stem cell transplant for chronic granulomatous disease, so the T cells may come from the graft donor.

The J gene is TRBJ2-1, the V gene TRBV30; no firm D call. With 0 bases removed from V and 0 bases from J, the gap between germline ends came to 9 bases. The CDR3 is 15 residues long. Germline-derived CDR1 and CDR2 are GTSNPN and SVGIG (reference sequence). CDR3: CAWSVGGSSYNEQFF. CDR3 nucleotides: TGTGCCTGGAGTGTAGGCGGCAGCTCCTACAATGAGCAGTTCTTC.

This clonotype was observed a few times. J is TRBJ1-6 and V is TRBV7-2, with a tentative D call TRBD1 (5 bases). V lost 1 base to trimming and J lost 14 bases, with 18 bases between them. The CDR3 has 15 amino acids. Germline V gene data show CDR1 as SGHTA and CDR2 as FQGNSA. In nucleotides, the CDR3 is TGTGCCAGCAGCTTAGAGGGGACGCCGTTTTTTTCCCTCCACTTT. It is translated as CASSLEGTPFFSLHF.

This chain joins TRBV12-3 or TRBV12-4 and TRBJ1-1; D not resolved. Trimming removed 1 base at V and 0 bases at J, with 3 bases between. The CDR3 extends over 13 amino acids. CDR3: CASSLVLNTEAFF. DNA of the CDR3: TGTGCCAGCAGTTTAGTTCTGAACACTGAAGCTTTCTTT.

This clonotype was seen ten or more times. The CDR3 sequence is CASSFVRVAKNIQYF. The CDR3 region has the DNA TGTGCCAGCAGTTTCGTCAGAGTAGCCAAAAACATTCAGTACTTC. The rearrangement uses TRBV12-3 or TRBV12-4 and TRBJ2-4, with D unresolved. Trimming removed 3 bases at V and 0 bases at J, with 9 bases between. This CDR3 is built from 15 residues.

This clonotype was detected ten times or more. This chain links TRBV20-1 with TRBJ2-7, with 9 bases matching TRBD1. Germline CDR1 reads DFQATT; CDR2 reads SNEGSKA (reference sequence). This CDR3 contains 14 residues. Trimming at V came to 0 bases and at J to 0 bases, leaving 0 bases not matched to a gene. The CDR3 region has the DNA TGCAGTGCTAGAGAGACAGGGGGCTCCTACGAGCAGTACTTC. It encodes CSARETGGSYEQYF.

In its sample, this clonotype was seen many times. CDR3 sequence (DNA): TGTGCCAGCAGCCCCCGGCTGGTCGGGGAGCTGTTTTTT. Amino acids: CASSPRLVGELFF. The gene calls are TRBV3-1 and TRBJ2-2; no firm D call. The CDR3 extends over 13 amino acids. The V gene's germline CDR1 is LGHDT and CDR2 YNNKEL (reference sequence). Trimming removed 4 bases at V and 7 bases at J, with 10 bases between.

The table lists this clonotype with many counts. At one of its ends the junction is not consistent with the germline gene, which may arise from a read error. The rearrangement joins TRBV20-1 to TRBJ1-1, with TRBD1 matching over 7 bases. Germline assignment: CDR1 DFQATT and CDR2 SNEGSKA (reference sequence). The CDR3 sequence is 12 residues long. The CDR3 sequence: CSARDRVTEAFF. DNA of the CDR3: TGCAGTGCCAGAGACAGGGTCACTGAAGCTTTCTTT.

This clonotype occurred a few times. The chain combines TRBV30 with TRBJ2-1; D uncertain. The CDR3 spans 13 residues. V gave up 0 bases and J gave up 3 bases, with 6 bases separating them. CDR1 is GTSNPN and CDR2 is SVGIG in the germline V gene (reference sequence). The CDR3 sequence is CAWSVNLYNEQFF. CDR3 DNA sequence: TGTGCCTGGAGTGTCAATCTCTACAATGAGCAGTTCTTC.

This clonotype was counted at least ten times. The chain uses TRBV30 and TRBJ2-7; D might be TRBD1 or TRBD2, each matching 5 bases. The CDR3 extends over 14 amino acids. Deletions cut 4 bases from V and 3 bases from J, with 16 bases between. CDR1 and CDR2 (germline): GTSNPN, SVGIG (reference sequence). The CDR3 DNA reads as TGTGCCTGGACGGACCGGGGACGGCTCTACGAGCAGTACTTC. Translated, it gives CAWTDRGRLYEQYF.

This clonotype was seen at least ten times. J is TRBJ2-5 and V is TRBV5-1; TRBD2 matches 15 bases. The CDR3 sequence is 17 residues long. V was clipped by 4 bases and J by 1 base; unmatched bases: 5. Per germline, CDR1 SGHRS and CDR2 YFSETQ. CDR3 amino acids: CASSQGTSGRSQETQYF. CDR3 DNA sequence: TGCGCCAGCAGCCAGGGGACTAGCGGGAGGTCCCAAGAGACCCAGTACTTC.

Ten or more counts support this clonotype. This chain joins TRBV12-3 or TRBV12-4 and TRBJ2-6; tentatively, D is TRBD1 (6 bases). Trimming stripped 5 bases from V and 1 base from J, with 6 bases between. The CDR3 runs to 14 residues. In nucleotides, the CDR3 is TGTGCCAGCAGTGACAGGTCTGGGGCCAACGTCCTGACTTTC. As protein: CASSDRSGANVLTF.

This clonotype has ten or more counts. The chain combines TRBV12-3 or TRBV12-4 with TRBJ2-7; 8 bases are a match to TRBD1. The V gene end was trimmed by 3 bases and the J gene end by 3 bases; junction bases not matched to a gene: 7. The CDR3 sequence is 15 residues long. CDR3 bases: TGTGCCAGCAGTTTTCGGACAGGGCCCTACTACGAGCAGTACTTC. Its protein is CASSFRTGPYYEQYF.

With respect to this clonotype: This may come from a read error, since a much larger clone is one base off. V gene TRBV29-1 combines with J gene TRBJ2-2, with 9 bases identical to TRBD2. This CDR3 comprises 13 residues. Germline V CDR1 and CDR2: SQVTM, ANQGSEA. V was clipped by 4 bases and J by 8 bases; unmatched bases: 5. Here the CDR3 DNA reads TGCAGCGTTGGGCGCGGGGGGGATGGGGAGCTGTTTTTT. Amino acids: CSVGRGGDGELFF.

This clonotype turned up a few times. V usage is TRBV20-1 and J usage is TRBJ1-2; TRBD1 aligns across 9 bases. The CDR3 length is 21 residues. With 0 bases clipped from V and 4 bases from J, the junction kept 24 bases outside the gene matches. Germline V lookup: CDR1 DFQATT, CDR2 SNEGSKA (reference sequence). In DNA form, the CDR3 reads TGCAGTGCTAGAGAGGGGGGTTTCCTGTCCCGGGACAGGGTGACTCTCTATGGCTACACCTTC. The encoded protein is CSAREGGFLSRDRVTLYGYTF.

This clonotype was detected ten times or more. The chain has TRBV4-2 and TRBJ2-5, with 11 bases aligning to TRBD2. This CDR3 spans 17 amino acids. The V gene's germline CDR1 is LGHNA and CDR2 YNFKEQ. Losses at the gene ends were 8 bases for V and 2 bases for J; bases not matched to a gene: 13. CDR3: CASAGGSSGGPQETQYF. In DNA, the CDR3 is TGTGCCAGCGCTGGGGGCTCTAGCGGGGGGCCTCAAGAGACCCAGTACTTC.

A few counts support this clonotype. V usage is TRBV12-3 or TRBV12-4 and J usage is TRBJ1-1, with a tentative D call TRBD1 (6 bases). The CDR3 has 16 residues. Trimming pared 3 bases from V and 4 bases from J, leaving 18 bases between. The CDR3 sequence is CASSFAGIKGGTEAFF. CDR3 DNA sequence: TGTGCCAGCAGTTTCGCAGGGATTAAAGGGGGCACTGAAGCTTTCTTT.

A remark on this clonotype: At one end, the junction sequence differs from germline, possibly due to a read error. The chain joins TRBV7-6 to TRBJ2-1, with D unclear. The germline gives CDR1 SGHVS, CDR2 FNYEAQ. The CDR3 totals 12 residues. CDR3 DNA sequence: TGTGCCAGCAGCTTAGCCCACAATAAGCAGTTCTTC. It encodes CASSLAHNKQFF.

This clonotype was found many times. The CDR3 sequence is CASSQGTGGSQTQYF. CDR3 bases: TGTGCCAGCAGCCAAGGGACAGGGGGCAGTCAGACCCAGTACTTC. The V and J genes are TRBV4-2 and TRBJ2-5, with 11 bases fitting TRBD1. From germline, CDR1 is LGHNA and CDR2 YNFKEQ. The V gene end was trimmed by 1 base and the J gene end by 6 bases; junction bases not matched to a gene: 4. This CDR3 region has 15 residues.

This clonotype was found many times. The chain links TRBV10-3 to TRBJ2-7, with a weak D call TRBD1 (5 bases). Trimming cost V 11 bases and J 6 bases, with 23 bases left between them. The CDR3 is 14 amino acids. Germline V gives CDR1 ENHRY, CDR2 SYGVKD. CDR3 sequence reads: CASTPAQGVREQYF. The CDR3 DNA reads as TGTGCCTCCACCCCGGCCCAGGGTGTTCGCGAGCAGTACTTC.